This TCR beta chain was recorded in a study of cytomegalovirus exposure and HLA in healthy donors. The primer mix had 60 Vbeta and 13 Jbeta primers. The assay was immunoSEQ multiplex PCR, and TCRdb's table has in-frame clones only and misses some. The sample records about 63,000 clones, around 75% being singletons. Specimen: PBMCs. The TCR comes from a woman aged 40 to 50 in good health and CMV-seropositive.

CDR3 in amino acids: CASSFSATNEKLFF. In nucleotides, the CDR3 is TGTGCCAGCAGCTTCAGTGCAACTAATGAAAAACTGTTTTTT. This rearrangement joins TRBV7-2 to TRBJ1-4; D gene unclear. Looked up from germline, CDR1 is SGHTA and CDR2 is FQGNSA. The CDR3 runs to 14 residues. Trimming stripped 3 bases from V and 0 bases from J, with 5 bases between.